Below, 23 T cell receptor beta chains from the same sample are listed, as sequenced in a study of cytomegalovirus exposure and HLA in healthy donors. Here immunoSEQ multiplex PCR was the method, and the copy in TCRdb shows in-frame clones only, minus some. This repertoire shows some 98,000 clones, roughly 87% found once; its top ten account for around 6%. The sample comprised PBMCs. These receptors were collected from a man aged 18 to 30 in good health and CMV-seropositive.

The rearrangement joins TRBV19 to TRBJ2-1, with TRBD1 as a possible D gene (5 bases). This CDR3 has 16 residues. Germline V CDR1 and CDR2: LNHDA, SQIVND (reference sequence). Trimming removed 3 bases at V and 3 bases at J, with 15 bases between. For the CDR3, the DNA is TGTGCCAGTAGTATTTTAGGGGCGGCCCACTACAATGAGCAGTTCTTC. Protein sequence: CASSILGAAHYNEQFF.

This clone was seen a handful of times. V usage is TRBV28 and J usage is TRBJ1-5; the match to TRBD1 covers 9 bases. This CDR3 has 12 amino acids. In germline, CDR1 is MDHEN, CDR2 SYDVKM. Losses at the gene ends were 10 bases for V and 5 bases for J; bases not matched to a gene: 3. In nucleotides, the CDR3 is TGTGCCATCCGACAGGGGGATCAGCCCCAGCATTTT. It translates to CAIRQGDQPQHF. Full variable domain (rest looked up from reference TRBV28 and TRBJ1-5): DVKVTQSSRYLVKRTGEKVFLECVQDMDHENMFWYRQDPGLGLRLIYFSYDVKMKEKGDIPEGYSVSREKKERFSLILESASTNQTSMYLCAIRQGDQPQHFGDGTRLSIL.

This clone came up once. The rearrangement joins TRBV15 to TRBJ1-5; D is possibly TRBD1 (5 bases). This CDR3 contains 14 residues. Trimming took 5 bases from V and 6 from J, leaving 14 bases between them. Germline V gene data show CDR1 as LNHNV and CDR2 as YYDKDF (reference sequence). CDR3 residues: CATSQGISGQPQHF. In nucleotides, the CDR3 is TGTGCCACCAGCCAGGGCATCTCGGGTCAGCCCCAGCATTTT. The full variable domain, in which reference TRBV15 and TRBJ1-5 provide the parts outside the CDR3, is DAMVIQNPRYQVTQFGKPVTLSCSQTLNHNVMYWYQQKSSQAPKLLFHYYDKDFNNEADTPDNFQSRRPNTSFCFLDIRSPGLGDTAMYLCATSQGISGQPQHFGDGTRLSIL.

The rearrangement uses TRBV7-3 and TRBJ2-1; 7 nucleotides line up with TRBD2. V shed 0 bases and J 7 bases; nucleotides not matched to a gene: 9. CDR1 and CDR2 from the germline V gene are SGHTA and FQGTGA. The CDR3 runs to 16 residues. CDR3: CASSLTAASGGNEQFF. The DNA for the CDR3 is TGTGCCAGCAGCTTAACAGCGGCTAGCGGAGGAAATGAGCAGTTCTTC.

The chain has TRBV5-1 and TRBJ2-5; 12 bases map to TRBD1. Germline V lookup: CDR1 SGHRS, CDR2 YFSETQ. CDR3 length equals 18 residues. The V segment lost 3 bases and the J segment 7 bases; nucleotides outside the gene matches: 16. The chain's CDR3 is CASSSKATGTGGERTQYF. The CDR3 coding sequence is TGCGCCAGCAGCTCTAAGGCGACCGGGACAGGGGGCGAGAGGACCCAGTACTTC. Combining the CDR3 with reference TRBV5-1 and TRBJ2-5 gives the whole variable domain KAGVTQTPRYLIKTRGQQVTLSCSPISGHRSVSWYQQTPGQGLQFLFEYFSETQRNKGNFPGRFSGRQFSNSRSEMNVSTLELGDSALYLCASSSKATGTGGERTQYFGPGTRLLVL.

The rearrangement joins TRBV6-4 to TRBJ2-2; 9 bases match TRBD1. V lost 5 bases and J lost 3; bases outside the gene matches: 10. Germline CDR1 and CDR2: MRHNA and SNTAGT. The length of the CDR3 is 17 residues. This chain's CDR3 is CASSPYSTGGYTGELFF. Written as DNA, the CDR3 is TGTGCCAGCAGTCCATATTCGACAGGGGGGTACACCGGGGAGCTGTTTTTT.

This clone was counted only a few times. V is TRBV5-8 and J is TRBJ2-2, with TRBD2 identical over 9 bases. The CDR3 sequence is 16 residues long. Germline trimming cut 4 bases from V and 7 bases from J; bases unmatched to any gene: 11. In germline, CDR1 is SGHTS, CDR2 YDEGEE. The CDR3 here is CASSPALAGRDGELFF. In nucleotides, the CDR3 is TGTGCCAGCAGCCCCGCCCTAGCGGGGAGAGACGGGGAGCTGTTTTTT.

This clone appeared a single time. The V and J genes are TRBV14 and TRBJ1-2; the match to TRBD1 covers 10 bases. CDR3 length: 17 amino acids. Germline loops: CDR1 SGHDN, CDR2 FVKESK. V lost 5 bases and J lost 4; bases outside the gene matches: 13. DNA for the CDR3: TGTGCCAGCAGCTTATCCCGGGACAGGGGTTGGAGCTATGGCTACACCTTC. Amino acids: CASSLSRDRGWSYGYTF. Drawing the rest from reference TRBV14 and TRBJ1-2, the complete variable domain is EAGVTQFPSHSVIEKGQTVTLRCDPISGHDNLYWYRRVMGKEIKFLLHFVKESKQDESGMPNNRFLAERTGGTYSTLKVQPAELEDSGVYFCASSLSRDRGWSYGYTFGSGTRLTVV.

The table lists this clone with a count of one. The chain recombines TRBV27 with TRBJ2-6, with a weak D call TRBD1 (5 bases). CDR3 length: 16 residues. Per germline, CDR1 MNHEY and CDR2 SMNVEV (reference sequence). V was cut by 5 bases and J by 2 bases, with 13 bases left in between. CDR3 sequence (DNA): TGTGCCAGCAGTATGCCCCCGACAGCTGGGGCCAACGTCCTGACTTTC. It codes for CASSMPPTAGANVLTF. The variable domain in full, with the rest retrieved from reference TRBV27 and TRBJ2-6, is EAQVTQNPRYLITVTGKKLTVTCSQNMNHEYMSWYRQDPGLGLRQIYYSMNVEVTDKGDVPEGYKVSRKEKRNFPLILESPSPNQTSLYFCASSMPPTAGANVLTFGAGSRLTVL.

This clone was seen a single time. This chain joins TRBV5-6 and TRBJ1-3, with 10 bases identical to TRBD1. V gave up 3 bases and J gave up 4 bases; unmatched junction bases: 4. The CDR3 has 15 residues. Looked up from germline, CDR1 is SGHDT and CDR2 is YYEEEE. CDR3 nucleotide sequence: TGTGCCAGCAGCTCCGGGACAGGGGTAGGAAACACCATATATTTT. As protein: CASSSGTGVGNTIYF.

Written as DNA, the CDR3 is TGCGCCAGCAGCCAAGAAGGATTCAGGGGAGATACGCAGTATTTT. It encodes CASSQEGFRGDTQYF. The V gene is TRBV4-3, the J gene TRBJ2-3; D perhaps matches TRBD1 (6 bases). The CDR3 extends over 15 amino acids. Trimming removed 0 bases at V and 5 bases at J, with 12 bases between. Germline CDR1 and CDR2: LGHNA and YSLEER.

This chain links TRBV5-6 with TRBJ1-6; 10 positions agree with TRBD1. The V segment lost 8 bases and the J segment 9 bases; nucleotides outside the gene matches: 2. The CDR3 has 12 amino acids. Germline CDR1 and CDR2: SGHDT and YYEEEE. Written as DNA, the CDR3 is TGTGCCAGTGGACAGGGGGTTTCACCCCTCCACTTT. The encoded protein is CASGQGVSPLHF.

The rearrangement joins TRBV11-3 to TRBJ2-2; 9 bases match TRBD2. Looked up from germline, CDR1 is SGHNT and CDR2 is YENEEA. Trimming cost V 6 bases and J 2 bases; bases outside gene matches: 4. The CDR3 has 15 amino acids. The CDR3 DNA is TGTGCCAGCAGTGCGGGAGGGGCAAACACCGGGGAGCTGTTTTTT. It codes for CASSAGGANTGELFF.

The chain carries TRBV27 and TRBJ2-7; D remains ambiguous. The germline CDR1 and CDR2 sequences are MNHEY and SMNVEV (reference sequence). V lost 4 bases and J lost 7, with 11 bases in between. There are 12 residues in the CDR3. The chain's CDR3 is CASSSSRGEQYF. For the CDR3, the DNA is TGTGCCAGCAGTTCATCCAGAGGAGAGCAGTACTTC.

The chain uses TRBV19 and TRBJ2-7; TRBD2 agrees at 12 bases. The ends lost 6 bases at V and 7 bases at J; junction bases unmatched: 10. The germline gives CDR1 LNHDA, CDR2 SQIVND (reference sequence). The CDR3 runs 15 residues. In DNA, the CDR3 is TGTGCCAGTAGCACGACTAGCGGGAGTTTTTGGGAGCAGTACTTC. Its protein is CASSTTSGSFWEQYF.

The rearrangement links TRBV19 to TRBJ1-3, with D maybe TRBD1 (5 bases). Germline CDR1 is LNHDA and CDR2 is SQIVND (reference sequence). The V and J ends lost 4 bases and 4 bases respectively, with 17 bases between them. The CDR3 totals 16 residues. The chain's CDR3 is CASSTPPDTSGNTIYF. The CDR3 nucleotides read TGTGCCAGTAGTACCCCACCGGACACGAGCGGAAACACCATATATTTT.

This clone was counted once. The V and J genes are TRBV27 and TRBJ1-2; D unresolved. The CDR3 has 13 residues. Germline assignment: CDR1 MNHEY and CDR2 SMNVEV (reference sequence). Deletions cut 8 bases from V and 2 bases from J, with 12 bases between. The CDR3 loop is CASSEHENYGYTF. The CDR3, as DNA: TGTGCCAGCTCGGAGCATGAGAACTATGGCTACACCTTC.

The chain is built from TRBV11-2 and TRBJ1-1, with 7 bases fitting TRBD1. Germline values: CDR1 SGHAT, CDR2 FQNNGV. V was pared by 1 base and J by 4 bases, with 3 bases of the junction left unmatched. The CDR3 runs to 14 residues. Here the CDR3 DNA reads TGTGCCAGCAGCTTAGCTGGACAGGCCACTGAAGCTTTCTTT. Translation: CASSLAGQATEAFF.

The DNA of the CDR3 is TGTGCCAGCAGTGAAGGACCGGGACTACAATACGAGCAGTACTTC. Translated, it gives CASSEGPGLQYEQYF. The chain links TRBV6-1 to TRBJ2-7, with 7 bases that match TRBD2. Germline V gene sequence: CDR1 MNHNS, CDR2 SASEGT. V lost 1 base, J lost 4 bases, and 7 bases stayed unmatched. The CDR3 contains 15 residues.

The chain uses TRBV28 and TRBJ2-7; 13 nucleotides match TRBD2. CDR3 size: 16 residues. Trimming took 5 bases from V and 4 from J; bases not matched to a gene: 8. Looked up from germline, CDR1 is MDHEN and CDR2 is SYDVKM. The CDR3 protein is CASSLRTSGSRYEQYF. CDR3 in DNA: TGTGCCAGCAGTCTGAGGACTAGCGGGAGTCGGTACGAGCAGTACTTC.

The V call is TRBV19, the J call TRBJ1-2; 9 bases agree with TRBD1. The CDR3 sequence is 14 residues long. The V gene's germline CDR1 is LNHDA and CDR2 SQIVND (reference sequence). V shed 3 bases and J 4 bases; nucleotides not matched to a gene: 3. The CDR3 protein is CASSIGQGPYGYTF. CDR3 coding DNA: TGTGCCAGTAGTATCGGACAGGGGCCCTATGGCTACACCTTC.

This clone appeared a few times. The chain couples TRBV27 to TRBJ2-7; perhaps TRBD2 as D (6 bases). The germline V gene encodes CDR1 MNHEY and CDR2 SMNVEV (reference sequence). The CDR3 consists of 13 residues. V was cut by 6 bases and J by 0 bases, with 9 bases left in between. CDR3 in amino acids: CASRGLSSYEQYF. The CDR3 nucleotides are TGTGCCAGCAGGGGACTGAGCTCCTACGAGCAGTACTTC.

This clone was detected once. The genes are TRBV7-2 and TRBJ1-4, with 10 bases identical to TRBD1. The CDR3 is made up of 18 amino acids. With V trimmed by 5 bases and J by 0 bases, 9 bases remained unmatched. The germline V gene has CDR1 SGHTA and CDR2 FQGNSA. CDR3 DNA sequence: TGTGCCAGCAGCCAACAACCGGGACAGGGGACAACTAATGAAAAACTGTTTTTT. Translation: CASSQQPGQGTTNEKLFF. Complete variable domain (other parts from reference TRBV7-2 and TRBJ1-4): GAGVSQSPSNKVTEKGKDVELRCDPISGHTALYWYRQSLGQGLEFLIYFQGNSAPDKSGLPSDRFSAERTGGSVSTLTIQRTQQEDSAVYLCASSQQPGQGTTNEKLFFGSGTQLSVL.